These 27 T cell receptor beta chains were all obtained from the same sample, sequenced in a study of blood T cell repertoires in COVID-19. The protocol was immunoSEQ multiplex PCR, while the TCRdb copy is restricted to in-frame clones and leaves out a portion. The sample lists hundreds of thousands of clones, roughly 91% seen once, with around 4.5% in the top ten. The sequenced material came from peripheral blood. All receptors come from a woman aged 30 to 39 with acute or convalescent COVID-19.

V usage is TRBV3-1 (or the pseudogene TRBV3-2) and J usage is TRBJ2-4, with a weak D call TRBD1 (5 bases). The CDR3 is 17 amino acids. Germline loops: CDR1 LGHDT, CDR2 YNNKEL (reference sequence). Trimming took 3 bases from V and 0 from J, leaving 15 bases between them. CDR3: CASSHTTGLLAKNIQYF. In nucleotides, the CDR3 is TGTGCCAGCAGCCACACCACAGGTTTGCTAGCCAAAAACATTCAGTACTTC.

J is TRBJ2-3 and V is TRBV29-1, with a tentative D call TRBD1 (6 bases). V gave up 3 bases and J gave up 1 base, with 8 bases separating them. The CDR3 is 13 residues long. CDR1 and CDR2 from the germline V gene are SQVTM and ANQGSEA. In DNA, the CDR3 is TGCAGCGTTGACTGGACAGGCACAGATACGCAGTATTTT. This sequence encodes CSVDWTGTDTQYF.

The gene calls are TRBV6-1 and TRBJ1-4; D remains unclear. The V and J ends lost 2 bases and 8 bases respectively, with 15 bases between them. This CDR3 comprises 15 residues. Germline V lookup: CDR1 MNHNS, CDR2 SASEGT. The CDR3 nucleotides read TGTGCCAGCAGTGAAACGTTCGGGGAGAGAGAAAAACTGTTTTTT. Its translation: CASSETFGEREKLFF.

The chain carries TRBV5-1 and TRBJ2-7; 7 nucleotides line up with TRBD1. The ends lost 4 bases at V and 6 bases at J; junction bases unmatched: 10. This CDR3 region has 14 residues. Germline V gene data show CDR1 as SGHRS and CDR2 as YFSETQ. CDR3: CASSPDRAALEQYF. CDR3 bases: TGCGCCAGCAGCCCCGACAGGGCAGCCCTCGAGCAGTACTTC.

The chain is built from TRBV5-5 and TRBJ2-1; 8 bases agree with TRBD2. Germline V gene lookup returns CDR1 SGHKS and CDR2 YYEKEE (reference sequence). The length of the CDR3 is 15 residues. The junction had 7 bases not matched to a gene; V was cut back by 0 bases and J by 8 bases. The CDR3 protein is CASSLEAGGIDEQFF. CDR3 in DNA: TGTGCCAGCAGCTTGGAGGCGGGGGGCATCGATGAGCAGTTCTTC.

This chain links TRBV5-1 with TRBJ2-7; D ambiguous. The CDR3 length is 15 residues. Germline values: CDR1 SGHRS, CDR2 YFSETQ. V lost 4 bases, J lost 3 bases, and 17 bases lay in between. The CDR3 loop reads CASSLSRWHNYEQYF. The CDR3 region has the DNA TGCGCCAGCAGCCTATCCAGGTGGCATAACTACGAGCAGTACTTC.

The rearrangement joins TRBV4-1 to TRBJ2-1; 7 bases match TRBD2. The CDR3 runs to 16 residues. The germline CDR1 and CDR2 sequences are MGHRA and YSYEKL. The V gene end was trimmed by 2 bases and the J gene end by 7 bases; junction bases not matched to a gene: 11. The CDR3 spells CASSQPQRGRGNEQFF. The CDR3 coding sequence is TGCGCCAGCAGCCAACCGCAGCGGGGTCGGGGGAATGAGCAGTTCTTC.

The chain recombines TRBV30 with TRBJ2-5; 10 nucleotides match TRBD1. V lost 1 base to trimming and J lost 7 bases; unmatched junction nucleotides: 3. The CDR3 totals 13 residues. Germline V lookup: CDR1 GTSNPN, CDR2 SVGIG (reference sequence). The CDR3 nucleotides read TGTGCCTGGAGTGGACAGGGGGCAGCGACCCAGTACTTC. Its translation: CAWSGQGAATQYF.

The J gene is TRBJ1-1, the V gene TRBV7-4; 8 nucleotides match TRBD1. V lost 5 bases, J lost 0 bases, and 11 bases stayed unmatched. Germline CDR1 and CDR2: SGHVT and SQSDAQ. The length of the CDR3 is 17 residues. The CDR3 region has the DNA TGTGCCAGCAGCCCCCCACTCAGGACAGGGTTGAACACTGAAGCTTTCTTT. Protein: CASSPPLRTGLNTEAFF.

This chain links TRBV12-5 with TRBJ2-3, with 7 bases lining up with TRBD1. The CDR3 is made up of 16 amino acids. Germline CDR1 reads LGHNT; CDR2 reads FRNRAP. After removal of 5 bases from V and 1 base from J, the junction contained 9 bases not matched to a gene. This CDR3 is CASGALNRGGTDTQYF. The CDR3 DNA reads TGTGCTAGTGGTGCATTAAACAGGGGTGGCACAGATACGCAGTATTTT.

This clone was counted a single time. Other DNA sequences in this specimen translate into the identical CDR3. The V call is TRBV9, the J call TRBJ2-2; no clear D. The V end lost 0 bases, the J end lost 5 bases, and 5 bases lay between the germline ends. In germline, CDR1 is SGDLS, CDR2 YYNGEE. The CDR3 sequence is 13 residues long. The CDR3 loop reads CASSVGPTGELFF. For the CDR3, the DNA is TGTGCCAGCAGCGTAGGGCCAACCGGGGAGCTGTTTTTT.

This chain joins TRBV12-3 or TRBV12-4 and TRBJ2-5; tentative D call: TRBD1 (6 bases). Trimming cost V 6 bases and J 2 bases, with 7 bases left between them. The CDR3 covers 12 residues. The DNA of the CDR3 is TGTGCCAGCAGAGGACAGCAAGAGACCCAGTACTTC. Protein: CASRGQQETQYF.

This chain joins TRBV6-5 and TRBJ1-1, with no clear D. CDR3 length: 14 residues. Germline lookup yields CDR1 MNHEY and CDR2 SVGAGI. V lost 2 bases, J lost 1 base, and 8 bases lay in between. CDR3 residues: CASSYRERNTEAFF. The CDR3 DNA reads as TGTGCCAGCAGTTACAGGGAGAGGAACACTGAAGCTTTCTTT.

This chain joins TRBV28 and TRBJ2-7; 7 bases line up with TRBD1. Trimming cost V 6 bases and J 2 bases; bases outside gene matches: 7. There are 14 residues in the CDR3. The V gene's germline CDR1 is MDHEN and CDR2 SYDVKM. The CDR3 nucleotides read TGTGCCAGCAGGATGACAGGGTCGGCCTACGAGCAGTACTTC. Its translation: CASRMTGSAYEQYF.

The rearrangement uses TRBV5-4 and TRBJ2-5; 7 nucleotides line up with TRBD1. J gave up 1 base and V 4 bases, and 7 bases lay outside the gene matches. There are 15 residues in the CDR3. Germline CDR1 reads SGHNT; CDR2 reads YYREEE (reference sequence). The CDR3 reads CASSGPGQPQETQYF. In DNA form, the CDR3 reads TGTGCCAGCAGCGGACCGGGACAGCCCCAAGAGACCCAGTACTTC.

The chain employs TRBV7-9 and TRBJ2-3, with 14 bases identical to TRBD2. From germline, CDR1 is SEHNR and CDR2 FQNEAQ (reference sequence). The CDR3 has 16 residues. The CDR3 is CASERPTSGGGDTQYF. Written as DNA, the CDR3 is TGTGCTTCCGAACGCCCGACTAGCGGGGGGGGAGATACGCAGTATTTT.

The chain carries TRBV9 and TRBJ2-1, with TRBD1 identical over 8 bases. Germline V gives CDR1 SGDLS, CDR2 YYNGEE. CDR3 length: 13 amino acids. V lost 0 bases and J lost 10; bases outside the gene matches: 3. CDR3 sequence (DNA): TGTGCCAGCAGCGTAGCTGGGGACAGGGAGCAGTTCTTC. It encodes CASSVAGDREQFF.

The rearrangement joins TRBV11-2 to TRBJ1-2; 8 bases are shared with TRBD1. The CDR3 has 14 amino acids. Germline V lookup: CDR1 SGHAT, CDR2 FQNNGV. V trimming: 3 bases; J trimming: 6 bases; junction bases outside the gene matches: 6. The CDR3 region is CASSLGTGKNGYTF. CDR3 in DNA: TGTGCCAGCAGCTTGGGGACAGGAAAAAATGGCTACACCTTC. The variable domain in full, with the rest retrieved from reference TRBV11-2 and TRBJ1-2, is EAGVAQSPRYKIIEKRQSVAFWCNPISGHATLYWYQQILGQGPKLLIQFQNNGVVDDSQLPKDRFSAERLKGVDSTLKIQPAKLEDSAVYLCASSLGTGKNGYTFGSGTRLTVV.

The gene calls are TRBV14 and TRBJ1-1; TRBD1 is a possible D gene (6 bases). Between the trimmed V and J ends, which lost 1 base and 0 bases, there was a span of 15 bases. CDR1 is SGHDN and CDR2 is FVKESK in the germline V gene. This CDR3 is 17 amino acids long. CDR3 region: CASSQVLKGGLNTEAFF. For the CDR3, the DNA is TGTGCCAGCAGCCAAGTTCTTAAAGGGGGACTGAACACTGAAGCTTTCTTT.

The rearrangement links TRBV2 to TRBJ2-3; 14 positions match TRBD2. The V gene end was trimmed by 5 bases and the J gene end by 4 bases; junction bases not matched to a gene: 2. The CDR3 has 15 residues. Germline V CDR1 and CDR2: SNHLY, FYNNEI. CDR3 residues: CASSLTSGGADTQYF. The CDR3 coding sequence is TGTGCCAGCAGTTTGACTAGCGGGGGGGCAGATACGCAGTATTTT.

The V gene is TRBV11-2, the J gene TRBJ2-7, with 8 nucleotides matching TRBD2. From germline, CDR1 is SGHAT and CDR2 FQNNGV. The J segment lost 5 bases and the V segment lost 3 bases, leaving 6 bases of the junction unmatched. CDR3 size: 14 residues. CDR3: CASSFRGGQNEQYF. CDR3 DNA sequence: TGTGCCAGCAGCTTCCGGGGGGGCCAAAACGAGCAGTACTTC.

This chain links TRBV6-6 with TRBJ1-5; D gene ambiguous. V shed 0 bases and J shed 6 bases, with 6 bases lying between them. The CDR3 contains 13 residues. The germline CDR1 and CDR2 sequences are MNHNY and SVGAGI (reference sequence). The CDR3 DNA is TGTGCCAGCAGTTACTCTTCGGGTCAGCCCCAGCATTTT. Protein product: CASSYSSGQPQHF.

The V gene is TRBV5-1, the J gene TRBJ1-2, with TRBD1 matching over 7 bases. The CDR3 spans 13 residues. CDR1 is SGHRS, CDR2 YFSETQ, per germline. V was pared by 4 bases and J by 8 bases, with 8 bases of the junction left unmatched. CDR3 in DNA: TGCGCCAGCAGCCCAGAGACAGGGCTGGGCTACACCTTC. It yields the protein CASSPETGLGYTF.

This rearrangement joins TRBV18 to TRBJ2-3; D is uncertain. This CDR3 has 16 amino acids. Trimming cost V 0 bases and J 2 bases, with 12 bases left between them. The germline V gene has CDR1 KGHSH and CDR2 LQKENI. The CDR3 spells CASSPPARGHTDTQYF. CDR3 DNA sequence: TGTGCCAGCTCACCACCAGCCCGAGGTCACACAGATACGCAGTATTTT.

In this sample, this clone turned up once. This sequence joins TRBV5-1 and TRBJ2-5, with 12 bases aligning to TRBD2. V dropped 7 bases and J dropped 4; count of bases not matched to a gene: 11. The CDR3 totals 16 residues. Germline V gives CDR1 SGHRS, CDR2 YFSETQ. CDR3 residues: CASSSGASGGAETQYF. The CDR3 DNA sequence: TGCGCCAGCTCCTCCGGGGCTAGCGGGGGGGCAGAGACCCAGTACTTC.

The chain employs TRBV29-1 and TRBJ2-5; TRBD2 might be the D (6 bases). Trimming removed 7 bases from V and 4 bases from J, with 13 bases in between. The CDR3 runs 12 residues. Per germline, CDR1 SQVTM and CDR2 ANQGSEA. The CDR3 reads CSATGGGETQYF. The CDR3 DNA reads as TGCAGCGCCACCGGGGGTGGAGAGACCCAGTACTTC.

The chain joins TRBV6-5 to TRBJ1-1; 8 bases are shared with TRBD1. V shed 6 bases, J shed 0 bases, and the junction held 6 bases outside the gene matches. This CDR3 spans 15 amino acids. Germline CDR1 reads MNHEY; CDR2 reads SVGAGI. In nucleotides, the CDR3 is TGTGCCAGCAGGCGTCCGGGACAGGTGAACACTGAAGCTTTCTTT. Encoded protein: CASRRPGQVNTEAFF.